This note documents a single TCR beta chain sequence. This CDR3 has 14 amino acids. In germline, CDR1 is SQVTM, CDR2 ANQGSEA. The sample originates from a study of monozygotic twins with inflammatory bowel disease. With the 5' RACE reads reprocessed, TCRdb shows one record per CDR3 protein and no DNA. Recorded here are 140,000 to 150,000 distinct CDR3 sequences; the top ten clones represent around 1.2%. This clonotype was sampled from a human donor with ulcerative colitis or Crohn's disease, or a healthy co-twin of an affected twin (not recorded which). Sequencing was carried out using blood. J is TRBJ2-2 and V is TRBV29-1; lacking DNA, the TRBD1 call made by TCRdb goes unchecked. The CDR3 loop reads CSVEVDRNTGELFF.